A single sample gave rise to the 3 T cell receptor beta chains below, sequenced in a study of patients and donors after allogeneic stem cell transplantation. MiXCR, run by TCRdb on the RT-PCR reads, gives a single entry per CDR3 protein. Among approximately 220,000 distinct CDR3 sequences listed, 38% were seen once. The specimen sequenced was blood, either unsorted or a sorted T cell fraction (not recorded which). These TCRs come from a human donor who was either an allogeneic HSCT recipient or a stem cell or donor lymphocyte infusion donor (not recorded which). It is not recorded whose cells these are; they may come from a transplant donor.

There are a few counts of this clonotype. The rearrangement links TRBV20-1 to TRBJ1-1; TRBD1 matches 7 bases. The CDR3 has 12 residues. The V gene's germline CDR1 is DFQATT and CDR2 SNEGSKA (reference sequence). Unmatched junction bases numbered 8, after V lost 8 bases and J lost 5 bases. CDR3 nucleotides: TGCAGTCCTAACAGGGGAAGTACTGAAGCTTTCTTT. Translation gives CSPNRGSTEAFF.

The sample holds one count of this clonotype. The CDR3 protein is CASSFPQFTGELFF. CDR3 coding DNA: TGCGCCAGCAGCTTCCCCCAATTCACCGGGGAGCTGTTTTTT. The V call is TRBV5-1, the J call TRBJ2-2; unclear D gene. CDR1 SGHRS and CDR2 YFSETQ come from the germline V gene. The CDR3 sequence is 14 residues long. V lost 2 bases to trimming and J lost 4 bases, with 9 bases between them.

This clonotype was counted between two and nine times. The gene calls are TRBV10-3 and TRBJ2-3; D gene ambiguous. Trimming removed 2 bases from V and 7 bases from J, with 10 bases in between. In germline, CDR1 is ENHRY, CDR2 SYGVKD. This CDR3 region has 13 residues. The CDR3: CAISEELGHTQYF. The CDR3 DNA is TGTGCCATCAGTGAGGAGCTAGGGCATACGCAGTATTTT.